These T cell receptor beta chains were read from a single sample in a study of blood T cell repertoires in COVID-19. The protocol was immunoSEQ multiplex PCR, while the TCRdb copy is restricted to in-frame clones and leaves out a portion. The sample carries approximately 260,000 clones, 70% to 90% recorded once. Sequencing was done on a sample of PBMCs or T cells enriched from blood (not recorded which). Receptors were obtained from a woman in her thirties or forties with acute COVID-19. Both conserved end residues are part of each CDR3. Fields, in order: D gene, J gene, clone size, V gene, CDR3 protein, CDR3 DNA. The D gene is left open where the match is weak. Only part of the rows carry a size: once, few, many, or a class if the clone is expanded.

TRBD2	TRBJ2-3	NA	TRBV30	CAWSLAGAPDTQYF	TGTGCCTGGAGCCTAGCGGGAGCTCCAGATACGCAGTATTTT
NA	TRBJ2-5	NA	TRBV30	CAWSVNGETQYF	TGTGCCTGGAGTGTAAACGGGGAGACCCAGTACTTC
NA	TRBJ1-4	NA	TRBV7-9	CASSLALAGHNEKLFF	TGTGCCAGCAGCTTAGCGCTGGCAGGGCATAATGAAAAACTGTTTTTT
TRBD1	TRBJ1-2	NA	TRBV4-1	CASSQGLLDRASTYGYTF	TGCGCCAGCAGCCAAGGACTATTAGACAGGGCCTCAACCTATGGCTACACCTTC
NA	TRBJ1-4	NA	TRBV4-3	CASSQSTGLIARDEKLFF	TGCGCCAGCAGCCAATCGACAGGTCTAATAGCTAGGGATGAAAAACTGTTTTTT
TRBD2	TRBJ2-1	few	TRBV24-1	CATSDHSGGSYNEQFF	TGTGCCACCAGTGACCATAGCGGGGGCTCCTACAATGAGCAGTTCTTC
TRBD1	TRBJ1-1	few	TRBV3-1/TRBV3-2	CASSQGQGSWNTEAFF	TGTGCCAGCAGCCAAGGACAGGGGTCTTGGAACACTGAAGCTTTCTTT
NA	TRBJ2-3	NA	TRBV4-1	CASSRPVNSDRTDTQYF	TGCGCCAGCAGCCGGCCCGTAAATAGCGACCGCACAGATACGCAGTATTTT
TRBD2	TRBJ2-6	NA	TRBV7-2	CASSLASLGRAGGLSGANVLTF	TGTGCCAGCAGCTTAGCTTCATTAGGTCGAGCGGGAGGTCTCTCTGGGGCCAACGTCCTGACTTTC
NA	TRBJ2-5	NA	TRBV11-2	CASSLDRRAETQYF	TGTGCCAGCAGCTTAGATAGGAGAGCAGAGACCCAGTACTTC
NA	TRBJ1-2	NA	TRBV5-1	CASSLDQDFGYTF	TGCGCCAGCAGCTTGGATCAGGACTTTGGCTACACCTTC
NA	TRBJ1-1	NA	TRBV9	CASSVTPQDIKNTEAFF	TGTGCCAGCAGCGTAACCCCCCAAGACATAAAGAACACTGAAGCTTTCTTT
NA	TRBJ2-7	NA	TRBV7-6	CASSQAGQLETYEQYF	TGTGCCAGCAGCCAGGCCGGACAGTTAGAAACCTACGAGCAGTACTTC
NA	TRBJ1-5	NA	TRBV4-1	CASSQDIYNQPQHF	TGCGCCAGCAGCCAGGACATTTACAATCAGCCCCAGCATTTT
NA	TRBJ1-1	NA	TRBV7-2	CASSTQTEREAFF	TGTGCCAGCAGCACCCAGACAGAGAGAGAAGCTTTCTTT
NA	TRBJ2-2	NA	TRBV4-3	CASSPRGGNTGELFF	TGCGCCAGCAGCCCGCGGGGAGGGAACACCGGGGAGCTGTTTTTT
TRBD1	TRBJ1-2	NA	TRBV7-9	CASSMSRDRGRANYGYTF	TGTGCCAGCAGCATGTCCCGGGACAGGGGTCGGGCTAACTATGGCTACACCTTC
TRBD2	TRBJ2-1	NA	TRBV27	CASRAGGLYEQFF	TGTGCCAGTCGAGCGGGAGGGCTATATGAGCAGTTCTTC
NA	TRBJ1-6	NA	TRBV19	CASSGQGGNSPLHF	TGTGCCAGTAGCGGCCAGGGTGGTAATTCACCCCTCCACTTT
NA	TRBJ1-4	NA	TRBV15	CATSRDRGEEKLFF	TGTGCCACCAGCAGAGACCGGGGTGAGGAAAAACTGTTTTTT
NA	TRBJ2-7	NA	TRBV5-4	CASSRGLPDFYEQYF	TGTGCCAGCAGCAGAGGGCTGCCGGACTTCTACGAGCAGTACTTC
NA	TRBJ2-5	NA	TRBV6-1	CASSEGGQLKETQYF	TGTGCCAGCAGTGAGGGGGGACAGCTGAAAGAGACCCAGTACTTC
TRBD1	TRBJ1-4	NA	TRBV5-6	CASTPTGTGYEKLFF	TGTGCCAGCACCCCGACCGGGACAGGGTACGAAAAACTGTTTTTT
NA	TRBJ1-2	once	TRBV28	CASSFSQHGYTF	TGTGCCAGCAGTTTTTCACAGCATGGCTACACCTTC
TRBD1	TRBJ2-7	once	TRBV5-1	CASSFGQGGREQYF	TGCGCCAGCAGCTTCGGACAGGGAGGACGGGAGCAGTACTTC
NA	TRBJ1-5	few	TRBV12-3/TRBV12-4	CASRGQGNQPQHF	TGTGCCAGCAGAGGGCAGGGTAATCAGCCCCAGCATTTT
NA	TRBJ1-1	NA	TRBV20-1	CSAREGTEAFF	TGCAGTGCCAGGGAGGGCACTGAAGCTTTCTTT
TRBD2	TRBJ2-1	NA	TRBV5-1	CASRSTVGGDGNEQFF	TGCGCCAGCAGATCGACGGTGGGAGGGGATGGCAATGAGCAGTTCTTC
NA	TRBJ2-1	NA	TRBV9	CASSVAQGTQNSYNEQFF	TGTGCCAGCAGCGTAGCCCAGGGTACCCAGAACTCCTACAATGAGCAGTTCTTC
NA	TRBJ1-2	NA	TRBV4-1	CASSQQGPTNYGYTF	TGCGCCAGCAGCCAACAGGGTCCTACTAACTATGGCTACACCTTC
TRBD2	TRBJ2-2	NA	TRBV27	CASSLWRESRTGELFF	TGTGCCAGCAGTTTATGGCGGGAGAGCAGAACCGGGGAGCTGTTTTTT
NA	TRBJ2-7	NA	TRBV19	CASSRWLAVSYEQYF	TGTGCCAGTAGTAGATGGCTAGCCGTTTCCTACGAGCAGTACTTC
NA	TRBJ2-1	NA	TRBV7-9	CASSWGNIGEQFF	TGTGCCAGCAGCTGGGGCAACATAGGTGAGCAGTTCTTC
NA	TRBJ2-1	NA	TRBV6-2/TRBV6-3	CASSYGGDSLGPYNEQFF	TGTGCCAGCAGTTACGGAGGGGACAGTCTAGGACCTTACAATGAGCAGTTCTTC
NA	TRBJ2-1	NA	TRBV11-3	CASSFSGLSNEQFF	TGTGCCAGCAGCTTCAGTGGGCTATCCAATGAGCAGTTCTTC
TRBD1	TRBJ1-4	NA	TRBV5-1	CASSLGDRDGEKLFF	TGCGCCAGCAGCCTCGGGGACAGGGATGGAGAAAAACTGTTTTTT
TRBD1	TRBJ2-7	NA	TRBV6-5	CASSYGTGGYYEQYF	TGTGCCAGCAGTTACGGGACAGGGGGCTACTACGAGCAGTACTTC
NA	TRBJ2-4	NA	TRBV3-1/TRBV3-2	CASSREVGKNIQYF	TGTGCCAGCAGCCGGGAGGTGGGGAAAAACATTCAGTACTTC
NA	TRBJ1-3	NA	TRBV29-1	CSVESGFSGNTIYF	TGCAGCGTTGAATCCGGGTTCTCTGGAAACACCATATATTTT
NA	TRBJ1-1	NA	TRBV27	CASTPLGREWVAFF	TGTGCCAGCACCCCCCTGGGGCGCGAATGGGTAGCTTTCTTT
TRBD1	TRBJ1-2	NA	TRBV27	CATRTGGIYGYTF	TGTGCCACACGGACAGGGGGCATCTATGGCTACACCTTC
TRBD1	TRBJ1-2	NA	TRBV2	CATRQGLIGGYTF	TGTGCCACCCGACAGGGGTTAATAGGTGGCTACACCTTC
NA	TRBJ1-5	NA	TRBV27	CASRLGQNSNQPQHF	TGTGCCAGCAGGCTCGGACAGAATAGCAATCAGCCCCAGCATTTT
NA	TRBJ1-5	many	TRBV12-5	CASGLGQNNQPQHF	TGTGCTAGTGGTTTGGGGCAGAACAATCAGCCCCAGCATTTT
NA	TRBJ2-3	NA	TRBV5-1	CASSLEAGGGGDTQYF	TGCGCCAGCAGCTTGGAAGCGGGTGGTGGGGGAGATACGCAGTATTTT
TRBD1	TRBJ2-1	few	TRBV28	CASSGGQGGNEQFF	TGTGCCAGCAGTGGGGGACAGGGGGGCAATGAGCAGTTCTTC